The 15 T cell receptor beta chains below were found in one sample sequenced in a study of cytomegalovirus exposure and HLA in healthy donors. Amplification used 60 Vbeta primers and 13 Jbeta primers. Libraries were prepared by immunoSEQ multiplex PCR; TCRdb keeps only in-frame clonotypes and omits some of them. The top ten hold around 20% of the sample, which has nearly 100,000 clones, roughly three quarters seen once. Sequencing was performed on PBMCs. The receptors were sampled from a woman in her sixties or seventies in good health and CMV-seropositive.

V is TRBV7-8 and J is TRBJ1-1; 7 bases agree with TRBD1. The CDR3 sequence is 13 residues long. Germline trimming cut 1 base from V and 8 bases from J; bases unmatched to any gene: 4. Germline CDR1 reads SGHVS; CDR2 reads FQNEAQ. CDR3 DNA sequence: TGTGCCAGCAGCTTAGGACAGGGCGCCGAAGCTTTCTTT. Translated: CASSLGQGAEAFF.

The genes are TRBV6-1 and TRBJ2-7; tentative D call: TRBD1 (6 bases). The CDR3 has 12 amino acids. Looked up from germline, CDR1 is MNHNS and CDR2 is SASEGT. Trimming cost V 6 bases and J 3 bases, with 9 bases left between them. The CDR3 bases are TGTGCCAGCAGGTTAGGGGGCTACGAGCAGTACTTC. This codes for CASRLGGYEQYF.

CDR3 nucleotides: TGTGCCATCAGTGGGGTCTTTGGGACAGAGGGTTTGACCGGGGAGCTGTTTTTT. It is translated as CAISGVFGTEGLTGELFF. V is TRBV10-3 and J is TRBJ2-2; 7 bases fit TRBD1. V lost 4 bases, J lost 5 bases, and 16 bases stayed unmatched. CDR1 ENHRY and CDR2 SYGVKD come from the germline V gene. The CDR3 length is 18 residues.

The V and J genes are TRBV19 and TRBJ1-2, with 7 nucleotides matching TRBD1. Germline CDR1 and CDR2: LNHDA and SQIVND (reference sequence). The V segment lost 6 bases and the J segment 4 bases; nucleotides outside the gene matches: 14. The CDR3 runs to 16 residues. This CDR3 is CASRTDRPILTYGYTF. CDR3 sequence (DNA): TGTGCCAGTAGGACGGACAGGCCCATTCTTACCTATGGCTACACCTTC.

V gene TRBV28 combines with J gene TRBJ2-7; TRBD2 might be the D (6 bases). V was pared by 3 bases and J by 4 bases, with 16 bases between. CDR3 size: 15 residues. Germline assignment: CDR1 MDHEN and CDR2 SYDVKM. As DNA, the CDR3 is TGTGCCAGCAGTTTGATATCCGGAGGGAGGTACGAGCAGTACTTC. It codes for CASSLISGGRYEQYF.

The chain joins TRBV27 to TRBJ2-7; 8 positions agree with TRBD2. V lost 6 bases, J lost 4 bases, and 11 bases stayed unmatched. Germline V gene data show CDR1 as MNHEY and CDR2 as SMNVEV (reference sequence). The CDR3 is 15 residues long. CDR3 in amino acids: CASSFTDGGRYEQYF. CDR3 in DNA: TGTGCCAGCAGCTTTACCGATGGCGGGAGGTACGAGCAGTACTTC.

The CDR3 spells CASSERIFRESRGIQYF. For the CDR3, the DNA is TGTGCCAGCAGTGAACGAATCTTCCGGGAGTCTAGGGGCATTCAGTACTTC. The J gene is TRBJ2-4, the V gene TRBV2; TRBD2 is a possible D gene (6 bases). V dropped 2 bases and J dropped 9 bases, with 23 bases sitting between them. Germline lookup yields CDR1 SNHLY and CDR2 FYNNEI. There are 17 residues in the CDR3. Full variable domain (remainder filled in from reference TRBV2 and TRBJ2-4): EPEVTQTPSHQVTQMGQEVILRCVPISNHLYFYWYRQILGQKVEFLVSFYNNEISEKSEIFDDQFSVERPDGSNFTLKIRSTKLEDSAMYFCASSERIFRESRGIQYFGAGTRLSVL.

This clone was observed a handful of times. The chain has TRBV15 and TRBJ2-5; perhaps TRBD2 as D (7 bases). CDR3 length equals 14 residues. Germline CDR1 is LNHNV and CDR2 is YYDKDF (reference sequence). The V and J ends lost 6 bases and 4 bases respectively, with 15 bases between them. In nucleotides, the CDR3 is TGTGCCACCAGTACGAGGGGGGGGCGAGAGACCCAGTACTTC. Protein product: CATSTRGGRETQYF.

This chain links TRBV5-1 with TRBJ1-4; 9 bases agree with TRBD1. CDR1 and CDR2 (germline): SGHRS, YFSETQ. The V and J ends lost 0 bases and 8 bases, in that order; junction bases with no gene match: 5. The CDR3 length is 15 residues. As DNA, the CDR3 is TGCGCCAGCAGCTTGGATACAGGGGGCCGGGAAAAACTGTTTTTT. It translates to CASSLDTGGREKLFF.

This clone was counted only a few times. The CDR3 loop reads CASSSRRRGGTNEKLFF. Written as DNA, the CDR3 is TGTGCCAGCAGTAGTCGGAGGCGGGGCGGAACTAATGAAAAACTGTTTTTT. The chain couples TRBV7-9 to TRBJ1-4, with D possibly TRBD1 on 5 matching bases. The ends were cut back, 6 bases at V and 1 base at J, with 18 bases in the middle. The germline V gene encodes CDR1 SEHNR and CDR2 FQNEAQ (reference sequence). CDR3 length: 17 residues.

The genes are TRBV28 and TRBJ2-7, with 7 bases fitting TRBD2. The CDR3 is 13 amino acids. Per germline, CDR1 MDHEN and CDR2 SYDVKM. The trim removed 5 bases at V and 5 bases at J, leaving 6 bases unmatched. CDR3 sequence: CASSRAGTHEQYF. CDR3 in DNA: TGTGCCAGCAGTCGAGCGGGAACCCACGAGCAGTACTTC.

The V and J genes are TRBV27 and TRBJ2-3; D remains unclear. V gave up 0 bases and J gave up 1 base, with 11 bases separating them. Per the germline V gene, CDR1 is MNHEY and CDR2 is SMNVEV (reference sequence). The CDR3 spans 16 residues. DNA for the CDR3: TGTGCCAGCAGTTTATCGCTGACAAGACGCACAGATACGCAGTATTTT. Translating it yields CASSLSLTRRTDTQYF.

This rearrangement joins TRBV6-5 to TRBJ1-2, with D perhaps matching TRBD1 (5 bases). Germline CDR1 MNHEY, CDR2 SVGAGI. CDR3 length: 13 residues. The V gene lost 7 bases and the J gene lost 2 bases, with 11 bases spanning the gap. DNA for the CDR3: TGTGCCAGCACCGCGGGGGGAAACTATGGCTACACCTTC. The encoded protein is CASTAGGNYGYTF.

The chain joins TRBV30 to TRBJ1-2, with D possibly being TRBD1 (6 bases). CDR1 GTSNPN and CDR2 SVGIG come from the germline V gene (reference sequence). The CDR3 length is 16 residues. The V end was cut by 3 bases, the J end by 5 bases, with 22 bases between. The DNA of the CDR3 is TGTGCCTGGAGGCGGGTCGGGTCTAGGGGGGGTTATGGCTACACCTTC. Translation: CAWRRVGSRGGYGYTF. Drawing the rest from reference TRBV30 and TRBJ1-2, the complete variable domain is SQTIHQWPATLVQPVGSPLSLECTVEGTSNPNLYWYRQAAGRGLQLLFYSVGIGQISSEVPQNLSASRPQDRQFILSSKKLLLSDSGFYLCAWRRVGSRGGYGYTFGSGTRLTVV.

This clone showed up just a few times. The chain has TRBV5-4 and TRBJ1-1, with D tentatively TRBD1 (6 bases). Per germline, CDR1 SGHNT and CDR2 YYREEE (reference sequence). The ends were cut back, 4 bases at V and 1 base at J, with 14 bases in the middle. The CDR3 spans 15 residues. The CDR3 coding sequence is TGTGCCAGCAGCCTGGGCCTGGGGGCGAACACTGAAGCTTTCTTT. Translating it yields CASSLGLGANTEAFF.